Below, one T cell receptor (beta chain) is given with its context. The sample originates from a study of chemoradiotherapy in HPV16-positive cancers. Using immunoSEQ multiplex PCR, the repertoire was profiled, and TCRdb retains in-frame clones only, with some absent. The profile shows some 5,100 clones, around 86% of them singletons. This TCR was recovered from a human donor with HPV-associated anogenital cancer. The source was tumor tissue, collected from a patient who underwent chemoradiotherapy.

CDR3 sequence: CASSLAVPSNQPQHF. The CDR3, as DNA: TGTGCCAGTAGTTTGGCGGTACCTAGCAATCAGCCCCAGCATTTT. This chain links TRBV19 with TRBJ1-5; D gene uncertain. The V and J ends lost 5 bases and 0 bases respectively, with 11 bases between them. The V gene's germline CDR1 is LNHDA and CDR2 SQIVND (reference sequence). The CDR3 is 15 amino acids.